This is a list of T cell receptor beta chains from one sample in a study of blood T cell repertoires in COVID-19. Clones were sequenced by immunoSEQ multiplex PCR, and TCRdb holds only the in-frame ones, with some missing. The sample contains some 260,000 clones, 88% of which appear only once. The specimen sequenced was peripheral blood. The receptors were sampled from a man older than 75 with acute or convalescent COVID-19. The CDR3 runs from the conserved cysteine through the conserved F or W. D genes are given only for firm matches. Some rows have no size entry. The others give once, few or many, or a class for an expanded clone.

d_call,j_call,clone_size,v_call,cdr3_aa,cdr3_nt
-,TRBJ1-1,-,TRBV19,CASSPGEGAFVNTEAFF,TGTGCCAGTAGTCCAGGGGAGGGAGCCTTTGTGAACACTGAAGCTTTCTTT
-,TRBJ2-2,-,TRBV4-2,CASSQELLLDTGELFF,TGTGCCAGCAGCCAAGAACTTTTGTTAGACACCGGGGAGCTGTTTTTT
-,TRBJ2-5,few,TRBV20-1,CSAFSGEIQYF,TGCAGTGCTTTTAGCGGAGAGATCCAGTACTTC
TRBD1,TRBJ1-3,-,TRBV11-2,CASSRRGQAFSGNTIYF,TGTGCCAGCAGCAGAAGGGGACAGGCCTTCTCTGGAAACACCATATATTTT
-,TRBJ1-3,-,TRBV19,CASSPRLIGNTIYF,TGTGCCAGTAGTCCCCGACTGATCGGAAACACCATATATTTT
TRBD1,TRBJ1-5,-,TRBV19,CASSTGQGGGNQPQHF,TGTGCCAGTAGTACTGGACAGGGAGGAGGCAATCAGCCCCAGCATTTT
TRBD1,TRBJ1-2,-,TRBV6-5,CASSRTGGKNYGYTF,TGTGCCAGCAGTCGGACAGGGGGAAAAAACTATGGCTACACCTTC
TRBD2,TRBJ2-7,-,TRBV11-2,CASSLVFGLAGGSYEQYF,TGTGCCAGCAGCTTAGTATTCGGACTAGCGGGAGGGTCCTACGAGCAGTACTTC
-,TRBJ1-2,-,TRBV15,CATSNSGLTNYGYTF,TGTGCCACCAGCAATTCAGGGCTGACCAACTATGGCTACACCTTC
-,TRBJ1-1,-,TRBV28,CASSSLGGGTEAFF,TGTGCCAGCAGCTCCCTGGGGGGGGGCACTGAAGCTTTCTTT
-,TRBJ2-2,-,TRBV19,CASSQVGGANTGELFF,TGTGCCAGTAGTCAGGTAGGGGGTGCGAACACCGGGGAGCTGTTTTTT
-,TRBJ1-2,-,TRBV14,CASSQVPVYGYTF,TGTGCCAGCAGCCAAGTCCCAGTGTATGGCTACACCTTC
-,TRBJ1-1,-,TRBV19,CASKVNRNTEAFF,TGTGCCAGTAAAGTAAATAGGAACACTGAAGCTTTCTTT
-,TRBJ1-6,-,TRBV5-1,CASQEQGSSPLHF,TGCGCCAGTCAGGAGCAGGGGAGCTCACCCCTCCACTTT
-,TRBJ2-1,-,TRBV5-1,CASSVTAGSYNEQFF,TGCGCCAGCAGCGTGACTGCGGGGTCCTACAATGAGCAGTTCTTC
TRBD2,TRBJ2-7,-,TRBV3-1/TRBV3-2,CASSPSGDYEQYF,TGTGCCAGCAGCCCCAGCGGGGACTACGAGCAGTACTTC
TRBD1,TRBJ2-3,-,TRBV7-2,CASSPRTGGIDTQYF,TGTGCCAGCAGCCCTAGGACAGGGGGCATAGATACGCAGTATTTT
-,TRBJ1-1,-,TRBV7-2,CASSLDGTRVEAFF,TGTGCCAGCAGCTTAGACGGCACGCGGGTGGAAGCTTTCTTT
-,TRBJ1-5,many,TRBV7-9,CASSLGGYSNQPQHF,TGTGCCAGCAGCTTAGGCGGTTATAGCAATCAGCCCCAGCATTTT
-,TRBJ1-1,-,TRBV6-6,CASKEGNTEAFF,TGTGCCAGCAAAGAGGGAAACACTGAAGCTTTCTTT
-,TRBJ2-3,-,TRBV7-6,CASSLAGETDTQYF,TGTGCCAGCAGCTTAGCGGGAGAAACAGATACGCAGTATTTT
-,TRBJ2-5,-,TRBV27,CASSLSYSGTQYF,TGTGCCAGCAGTTTATCCTATTCGGGGACCCAGTACTTC
TRBD1,TRBJ1-3,-,TRBV4-2,CASSQVSIGQGVDTIYF,TGTGCCAGCAGCCAAGTATCTATCGGACAGGGCGTGGACACCATATATTTT
-,TRBJ1-1,-,TRBV27,CASRNWRSNTEAFF,TGTGCCAGCAGGAATTGGAGGTCGAACACTGAAGCTTTCTTT
TRBD1,TRBJ1-2,-,TRBV12-3/TRBV12-4,CASSNSQGGGYTF,TGTGCCAGCAGCAATTCACAGGGGGGTGGCTACACCTTC
TRBD1,TRBJ1-6,-,TRBV19,CASSIGGTGDSPLHF,TGTGCCAGTAGTATCGGGGGGACAGGGGACTCACCCCTCCACTTT
-,TRBJ2-7,-,TRBV10-3,CAISESGRTYEQYF,TGTGCCATCTCGGAGAGCGGGCGCACCTACGAGCAGTACTTC
TRBD1,TRBJ1-1,-,TRBV3-1/TRBV3-2,CASSRSRGWETEAFF,TGTGCCAGCAGCAGGAGCAGGGGGTGGGAAACTGAAGCTTTCTTT
TRBD2,TRBJ2-7,-,TRBV15,CATSRDRRTSGSPVLYEQYF,TGTGCCACCAGCAGAGATCGGAGGACTAGCGGGAGTCCTGTTCTCTACGAGCAGTACTTC
-,TRBJ2-4,-,TRBV2,CASSRKETGTSIQYF,TGTGCCAGCAGCCGTAAAGAAACAGGGACCAGCATTCAGTACTTC
TRBD1,TRBJ1-2,-,TRBV28,CASSFPHRGATYTF,TGTGCCAGCAGTTTCCCCCACAGGGGAGCTACCTACACCTTC
-,TRBJ1-2,-,TRBV6-2/TRBV6-3,CASSITGTLDGYTF,TGTGCCAGCAGTATCACCGGGACATTGGATGGCTACACCTTC
TRBD2,TRBJ2-7,-,TRBV5-1,CASSLGTSGRASYEQYF,TGCGCCAGCAGCCTCGGGACTAGCGGGAGGGCGTCCTACGAGCAGTACTTC
-,TRBJ2-1,-,TRBV19,CASTGEYEQFF,TGTGCCAGTACCGGAGAGTATGAGCAGTTCTTC
TRBD2,TRBJ2-1,-,TRBV24-1,CATSDPTSVYHNEQFF,TGTGCCACCAGTGATCCGACTAGCGTCTACCACAATGAGCAGTTCTTC
-,TRBJ2-2,-,TRBV9,CASSVVAGTGELFF,TGTGCCAGCAGCGTAGTTGCGGGCACCGGGGAGCTGTTTTTT
-,TRBJ1-2,-,TRBV18,CASSPGSMRSEYGYTF,TGTGCCAGCTCACCAGGTTCCATGAGATCCGAATATGGCTACACCTTC
TRBD1,TRBJ2-5,-,TRBV27,CASSWTGLETQYF,TGTGCCAGCAGTTGGACAGGCCTGGAGACCCAGTACTTC
-,TRBJ2-3,-,TRBV6-5,CASSYSTRGTDTQYF,TGTGCCAGCAGTTACTCGACGCGGGGCACAGATACGCAGTATTTT